The clone carrying this T cell receptor beta chain has only a few counts. TCRdb reprocessed the 5' RACE reads with MiXCR, giving one entry per CDR3 protein. The sample lists roughly 720,000 distinct CDR3 sequences, about 20% seen once, with approximately 14% in the top ten. The data belong to a study of identical twins. CDR3 size: 12 residues. CDR1 is MDHEN, CDR2 SYDVKM, per germline. These data were also filed under a second study, of T cells expressing NK-cell markers.

The gene calls are TRBV28 and TRBJ1-4, with D unresolved. Sequenced material: PBMCs. This TCR came from a woman aged 18-35 years in good health. CDR3 region: CAHSRGNEKLFF. The CDR3 DNA follows: TGTGCTCACAGTAGAGGTAATGAAAAACTGTTTTTT.